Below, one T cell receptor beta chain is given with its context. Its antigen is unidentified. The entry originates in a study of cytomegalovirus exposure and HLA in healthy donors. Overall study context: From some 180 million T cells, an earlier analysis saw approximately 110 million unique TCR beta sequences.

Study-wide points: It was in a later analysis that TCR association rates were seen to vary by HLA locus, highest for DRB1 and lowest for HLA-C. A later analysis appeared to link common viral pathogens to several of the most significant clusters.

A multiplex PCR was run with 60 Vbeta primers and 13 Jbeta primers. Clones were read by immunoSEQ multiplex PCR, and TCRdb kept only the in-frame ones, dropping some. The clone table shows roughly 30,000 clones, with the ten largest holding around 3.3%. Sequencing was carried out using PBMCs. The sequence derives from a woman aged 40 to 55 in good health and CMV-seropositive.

Here the CDR3 DNA reads TGCGCCAGCAGCCAAAGGGGGACAGCCGCCATAGCCAAAAACATTCAGTACTTC. This translates into CASSQRGTAAIAKNIQYF. The gene calls are TRBV4-1 and TRBJ2-4, with 7 bases that match TRBD1. The CDR3 length is 18 residues. With 2 bases clipped from V and 0 bases from J, the junction kept 10 bases outside the gene matches. The germline V gene encodes CDR1 MGHRA and CDR2 YSYEKL.